Listed below are T cell receptor beta chains from one sample, sequenced in a study of T cells in Graves' hyperthyroidism and ophthalmopathy. TCRdb called the multiplex PCR reads again in MiXCR, with one record for every CDR3 protein. The sample holds hundreds of thousands of distinct CDR3 sequences; 20% are singletons and the top ten take 30% to 40%. Material: blood. The source of these receptors is a man under 40 with Graves' ophthalmopathy. Each CDR3 is given with its conserved first and last residue. A D gene is named only where the DNA matches it firmly. Size is stated for part of the rows, as once, few or many counts, or as a class when the clone is expanded.

v_call	clone_size	d_call	j_call	cdr3_nt	cdr3_aa
TRBV7-4	-	-	TRBJ2-7	TGTGCCAGCAGTCGTCCCCACCTAGCTTGGTCCTGCGAGCAGTACTTC	CASSRPHLAWSCEQYF
TRBV30	-	-	TRBJ2-6	TGTGCCTGCCAAGGGGATTACTCTGGGGCCAACGTCCTGACTTTC	CACQGDYSGANVLTF
TRBV30	few	-	TRBJ1-5	TGTGCCTGGAGTGTCGGAGGGAAGAGCAATCAGCCCCAGCATTTT	CAWSVGGKSNQPQHF
TRBV7-2	-	TRBD2	TRBJ2-7	TGTGCCAGCAGCTTAGAGGTATCTAGCGGGAACGAGCAGTACTTC	CASSLEVSSGNEQYF
TRBV11-2	many	-	TRBJ2-2	TGTGCCAGCAGCTTAGTTGAGGGGACTGGCGGGGAGCTGTTTTTT	CASSLVEGTGGELFF
TRBV9	many	TRBD1	TRBJ2-7	TGTGCCAGCAGCGTAATGGGACAGGGGGCAAAGCAGTACTTC	CASSVMGQGAKQYF
TRBV11-2	few	-	TRBJ2-2	TGTGCCAGCAGCTTCATAAGGGAAGGCGCGGGATGGGGCACCGGGGAGCTGTTTTTT	CASSFIREGAGWGTGELFF
TRBV28	many	-	TRBJ2-7	TGTGCCAGCTCTGACGGCTCTGGGCACGAGCAGTACTTC	CASSDGSGHEQYF
TRBV7-2	-	-	TRBJ1-2	TGTGCCAGCAGCTTAGAATCCGGAAACTATGGCTACACCTTC	CASSLESGNYGYTF
TRBV28	few	-	TRBJ1-3	TGTGCCAGCAGTTTTCATGGAAAGACCATATATTTT	CASSFHGKTIYF
TRBV19	few	-	TRBJ2-7	TGTGCCAGTAAGGGCGACTCCTACGAGCAGTACTTC	CASKGDSYEQYF
TRBV20-1	-	TRBD1	TRBJ2-7	TGCAGTGCTAGGGGGACAGGAGTACTCTACGAGCAGTACTTC	CSARGTGVLYEQYF
TRBV20-1	many	TRBD1	TRBJ2-7	TGCAGTGCTAGAGTCCCGGGGACAGGGGCCTACGAGCAGTACTTC	CSARVPGTGAYEQYF
TRBV5-1	many	-	TRBJ1-2	TGCGCCAGCAGCTTACAAGGACAAGCTTATGGCTACACCTTC	CASSLQGQAYGYTF
TRBV7-2	-	-	TRBJ2-7	TGTGCCAGCAATGGTAGTGGCTACGAGCAGTACTTC	CASNGSGYEQYF
TRBV5-1	-	-	TRBJ2-3	TGCGCCAGCAGTATTCTGGGGAGTCCCACCACAGATACGCAGTATTTT	CASSILGSPTTDTQYF
TRBV18	few	-	TRBJ2-2	TGTGCCAGCTCCTCCGAGCGGCGTGTCGGGGAGCTGTTTTTT	CASSSERRVGELFF
TRBV20-1	few	TRBD1	TRBJ1-5	TGCAGTGCTAGATCCGACAGGGGGAAGAATCAGCCCCAGCATTTT	CSARSDRGKNQPQHF
TRBV6-5	few	TRBD1	TRBJ2-3	TGTGCCAGCAGTTACCGGGGACAGGGGGCGGCAGATACGCAGTATTTT	CASSYRGQGAADTQYF
TRBV12-3/TRBV12-4	many	-	TRBJ2-5	TGTGCCAGCAGAACGGGAGTAGCCAGGGAGACCCAGTACTTC	CASRTGVARETQYF
TRBV12-3/TRBV12-4	many	-	TRBJ1-2	TGTGCCAGCAGTTTAGGAGATGGCTACACCTTC	CASSLGDGYTF
TRBV7-2	-	-	TRBJ1-3	TGTGCCAGCAGCCCTACGGACGGCGCTGGAAACACCATATATTTT	CASSPTDGAGNTIYF
TRBV12-3/TRBV12-4	many	-	TRBJ2-3	TGTGCCAGCACCCTTTGGGGTAGCACAGATACGCAGTATTTT	CASTLWGSTDTQYF
TRBV2	many	-	TRBJ2-3	TGTGCCAGCACCCCCGACGGAACTAGCACAGATACGCAGTATTTT	CASTPDGTSTDTQYF
TRBV7-9	-	-	TRBJ2-3	TGTGCCAGCAGCCGTACCGCGGGGATGATCACAGATACGCAGTATTTT	CASSRTAGMITDTQYF
TRBV7-9	-	-	TRBJ1-5	TGTGCCAGCAGCTTAGATGGCCAGGCTAACCAGCCCCAGCATTTT	CASSLDGQANQPQHF
TRBV5-6	few	TRBD2	TRBJ2-1	TGTGCCAGCAGCATCCGACTAGCGGACCTCTACAATGAGCAGTTCTTC	CASSIRLADLYNEQFF
TRBV27	-	-	TRBJ2-1	TGTGCCAGCAGTCCCCTTACGTGGAATGAGCAGTTCTTC	CASSPLTWNEQFF
TRBV6-1	-	-	TRBJ1-2	TGTGCCAGCAGCCAAGACAGAGGGCCCGGAGGCTACACCTTC	CASSQDRGPGGYTF
TRBV4-1	-	TRBD2	TRBJ2-5	TGCGCCAGCAGCCAAGTAGGACTAGCGCTGGGGGAGACCCAGTACTTC	CASSQVGLALGETQYF
TRBV9	few	TRBD1	TRBJ2-3	TGTGCCAGCAGCGCCGGACAGGGGCGGAGCACAGATACGCAGTATTTT	CASSAGQGRSTDTQYF
TRBV2	-	TRBD1	TRBJ1-2	TGTGCCAGTTGGGGACAGAGGCAGCTAGACGCTAACTATGGCTACACCTTC	CASWGQRQLDANYGYTF
TRBV7-9	-	TRBD2	TRBJ2-1	TGTGCCAGCAGCTCAAGACTAGCGGTTACCTACAATGAGCAGTTCTTC	CASSSRLAVTYNEQFF